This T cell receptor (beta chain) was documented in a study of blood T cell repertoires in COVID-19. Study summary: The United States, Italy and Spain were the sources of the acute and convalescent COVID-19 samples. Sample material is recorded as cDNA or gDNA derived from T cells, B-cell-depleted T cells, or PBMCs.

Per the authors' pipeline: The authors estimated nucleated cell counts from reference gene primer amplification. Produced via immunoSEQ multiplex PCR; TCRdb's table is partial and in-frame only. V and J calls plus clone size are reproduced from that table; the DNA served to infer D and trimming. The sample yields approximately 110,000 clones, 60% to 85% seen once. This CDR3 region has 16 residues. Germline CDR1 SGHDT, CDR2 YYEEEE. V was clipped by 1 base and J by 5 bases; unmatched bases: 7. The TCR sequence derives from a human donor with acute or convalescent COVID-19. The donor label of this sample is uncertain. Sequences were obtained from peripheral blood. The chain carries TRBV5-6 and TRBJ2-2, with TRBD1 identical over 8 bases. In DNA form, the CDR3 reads TGTGCCAGCAGCTTGCCCGGGACAGGAGGAACCGGGGAGCTGTTTTTT. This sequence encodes CASSLPGTGGTGELFF.